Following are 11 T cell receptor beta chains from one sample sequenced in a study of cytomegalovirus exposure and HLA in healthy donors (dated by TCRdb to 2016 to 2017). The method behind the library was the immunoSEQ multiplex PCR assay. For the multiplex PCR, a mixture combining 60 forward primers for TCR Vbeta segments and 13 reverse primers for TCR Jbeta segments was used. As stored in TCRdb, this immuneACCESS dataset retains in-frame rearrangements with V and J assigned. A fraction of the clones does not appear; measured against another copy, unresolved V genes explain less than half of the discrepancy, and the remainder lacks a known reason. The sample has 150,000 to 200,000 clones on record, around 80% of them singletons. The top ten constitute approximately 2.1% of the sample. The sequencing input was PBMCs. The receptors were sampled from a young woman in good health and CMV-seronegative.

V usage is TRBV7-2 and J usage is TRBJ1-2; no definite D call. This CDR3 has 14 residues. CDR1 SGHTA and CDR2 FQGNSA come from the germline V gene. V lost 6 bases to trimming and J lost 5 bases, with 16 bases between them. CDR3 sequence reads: CASRFYWGEYGYTF. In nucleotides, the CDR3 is TGTGCCAGCAGATTCTACTGGGGAGAGTATGGCTACACCTTC. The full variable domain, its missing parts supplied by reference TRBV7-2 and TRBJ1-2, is GAGVSQSPSNKVTEKGKDVELRCDPISGHTALYWYRQSLGQGLEFLIYFQGNSAPDKSGLPSDRFSAERTGGSVSTLTIQRTQQEDSAVYLCASRFYWGEYGYTFGSGTRLTVV.

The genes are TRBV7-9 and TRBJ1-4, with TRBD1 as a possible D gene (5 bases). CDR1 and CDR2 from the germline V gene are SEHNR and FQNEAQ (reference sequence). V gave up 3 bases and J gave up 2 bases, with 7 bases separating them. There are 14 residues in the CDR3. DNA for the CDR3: TGTGCCAGCAGCTTGCGACAGACTAATGAAAAACTGTTTTTT. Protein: CASSLRQTNEKLFF. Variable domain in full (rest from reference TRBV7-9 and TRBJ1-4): DTGVSQNPRHKITKRGQNVTFRCDPISEHNRLYWYRQTLGQGPEFLTYFQNEAQLEKSRLLSDRFSAERPKGSFSTLEIQRTEQGDSAMYLCASSLRQTNEKLFFGSGTQLSVL.

This chain's CDR3 is CASSEQGLNTEAFF. The CDR3 DNA is TGTGCCAGCAGTGAACAGGGATTGAACACTGAAGCTTTCTTT. V usage is TRBV25-1 and J usage is TRBJ1-1; TRBD1 might be the D (5 bases). V shed 2 bases and J shed 0 bases, with 7 bases lying between them. Germline-derived CDR1 and CDR2 are MGHDK and SYGVNS. The CDR3 runs 14 residues.

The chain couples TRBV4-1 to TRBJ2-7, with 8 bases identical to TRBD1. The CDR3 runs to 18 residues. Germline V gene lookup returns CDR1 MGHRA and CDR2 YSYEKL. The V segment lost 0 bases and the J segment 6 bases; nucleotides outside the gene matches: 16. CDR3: CASSQDPGGAGSLGEQYF. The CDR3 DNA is TGCGCCAGCAGCCAAGATCCAGGGGGCGCGGGAAGTTTAGGCGAGCAGTACTTC.

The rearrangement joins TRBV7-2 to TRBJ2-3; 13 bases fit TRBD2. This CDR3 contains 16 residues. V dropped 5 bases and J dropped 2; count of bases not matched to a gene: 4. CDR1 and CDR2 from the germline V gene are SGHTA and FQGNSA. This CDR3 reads CASSPGLAGVTDTQYF. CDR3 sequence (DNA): TGTGCCAGCAGCCCTGGACTAGCGGGGGTCACAGATACGCAGTATTTT. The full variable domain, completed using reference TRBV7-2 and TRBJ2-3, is GAGVSQSPSNKVTEKGKDVELRCDPISGHTALYWYRQSLGQGLEFLIYFQGNSAPDKSGLPSDRFSAERTGGSVSTLTIQRTQQEDSAVYLCASSPGLAGVTDTQYFGPGTRLTVL.

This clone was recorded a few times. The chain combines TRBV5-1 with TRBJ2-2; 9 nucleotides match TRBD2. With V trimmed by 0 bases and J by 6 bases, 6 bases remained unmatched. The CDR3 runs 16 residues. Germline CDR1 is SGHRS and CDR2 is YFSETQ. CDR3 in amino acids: CASSLVAGGLPGELFF. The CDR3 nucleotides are TGCGCCAGCAGCTTGGTGGCGGGGGGGCTCCCCGGGGAGCTGTTTTTT.

The CDR3 region is CASSISAGGPQETQYF. The CDR3 DNA reads as TGTGCCAGTAGTATTTCCGCGGGGGGGCCGCAGGAGACCCAGTACTTC. The chain recombines TRBV19 with TRBJ2-5; 9 bases are shared with TRBD2. The CDR3 length is 16 residues. CDR1 is LNHDA and CDR2 is SQIVND in the germline V gene (reference sequence). V dropped 3 bases and J dropped 5; count of bases not matched to a gene: 10.

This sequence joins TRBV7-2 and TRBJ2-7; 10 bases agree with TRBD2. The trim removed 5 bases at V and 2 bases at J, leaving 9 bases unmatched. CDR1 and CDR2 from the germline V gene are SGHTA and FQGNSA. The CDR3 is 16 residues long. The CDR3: CASSQLSGGHPYEQYF. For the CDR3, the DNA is TGTGCCAGCAGCCAACTTAGCGGGGGGCACCCCTACGAGCAGTACTTC.

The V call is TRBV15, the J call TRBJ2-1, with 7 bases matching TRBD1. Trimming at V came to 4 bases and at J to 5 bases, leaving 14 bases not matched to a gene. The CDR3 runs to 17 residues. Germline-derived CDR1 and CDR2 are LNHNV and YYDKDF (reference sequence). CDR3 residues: CATSTLGVQGVNNEQFF. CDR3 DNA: TGTGCCACCAGCACCCTTGGGGTTCAGGGGGTAAACAATGAGCAGTTCTTC. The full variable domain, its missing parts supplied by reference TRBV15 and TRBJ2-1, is DAMVIQNPRYQVTQFGKPVTLSCSQTLNHNVMYWYQQKSSQAPKLLFHYYDKDFNNEADTPDNFQSRRPNTSFCFLDIRSPGLGDTAMYLCATSTLGVQGVNNEQFFGPGTRLTVL.

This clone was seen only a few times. The CDR3 sequence: CASSLETVQETQYF. As DNA, the CDR3 is TGCGCCAGCAGCTTGGAAACAGTCCAAGAGACCCAGTACTTC. The V gene is TRBV5-1, the J gene TRBJ2-5; D unresolved. Germline V CDR1 and CDR2: SGHRS, YFSETQ. This CDR3 is built from 14 residues. Trimming removed 0 bases from V and 1 base from J, with 7 bases in between.

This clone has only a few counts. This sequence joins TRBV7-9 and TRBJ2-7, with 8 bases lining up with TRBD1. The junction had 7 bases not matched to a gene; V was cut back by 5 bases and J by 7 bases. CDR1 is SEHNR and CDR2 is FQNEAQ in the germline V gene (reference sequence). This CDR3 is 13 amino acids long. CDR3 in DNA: TGTGCCAGCAGCCCGGACAGGGTGGGGGAGCAGTACTTC. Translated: CASSPDRVGEQYF.